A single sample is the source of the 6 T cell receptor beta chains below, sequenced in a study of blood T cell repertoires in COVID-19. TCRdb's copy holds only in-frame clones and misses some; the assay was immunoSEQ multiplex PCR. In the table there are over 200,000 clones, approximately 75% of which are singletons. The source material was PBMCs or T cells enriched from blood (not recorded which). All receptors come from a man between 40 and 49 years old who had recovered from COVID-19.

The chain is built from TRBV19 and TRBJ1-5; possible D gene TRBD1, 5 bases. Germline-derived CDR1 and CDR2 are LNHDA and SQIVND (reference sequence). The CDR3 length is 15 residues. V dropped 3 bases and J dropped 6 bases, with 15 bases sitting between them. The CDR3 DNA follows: TGTGCCAGTAGTATGTCAGGGCGAGTTAGTCAGCCCCAGCATTTT. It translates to CASSMSGRVSQPQHF. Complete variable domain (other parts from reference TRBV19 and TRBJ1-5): DGGITQSPKYLFRKEGQNVTLSCEQNLNHDAMYWYRQDPGQGLRLIYYSQIVNDFQKGDIAEGYSVSREKKESFPLTVTSAQKNPTAFYLCASSMSGRVSQPQHFGDGTRLSIL.

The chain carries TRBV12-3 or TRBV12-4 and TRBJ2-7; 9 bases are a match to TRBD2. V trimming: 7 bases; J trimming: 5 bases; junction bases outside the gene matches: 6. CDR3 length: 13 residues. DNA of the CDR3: TGTGCCAGCACCCTTAGCGGGAGCCACGAGCAGTACTTC. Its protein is CASTLSGSHEQYF.

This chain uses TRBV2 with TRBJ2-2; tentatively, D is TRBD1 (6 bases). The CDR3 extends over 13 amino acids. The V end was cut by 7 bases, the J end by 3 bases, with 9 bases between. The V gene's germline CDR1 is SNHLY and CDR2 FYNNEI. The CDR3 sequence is CASIRQDTGELFF. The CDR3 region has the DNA TGTGCCAGCATTCGACAGGACACCGGGGAGCTGTTTTTT.

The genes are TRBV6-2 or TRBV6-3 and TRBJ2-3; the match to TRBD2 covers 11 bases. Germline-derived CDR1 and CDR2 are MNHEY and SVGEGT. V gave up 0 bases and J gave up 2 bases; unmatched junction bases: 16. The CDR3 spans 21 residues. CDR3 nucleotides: TGTGCCAGCAGTTACTCGCCTTTCCCCCTAGCGGGAGGACCAATCACAGATACGCAGTATTTT. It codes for CASSYSPFPLAGGPITDTQYF.

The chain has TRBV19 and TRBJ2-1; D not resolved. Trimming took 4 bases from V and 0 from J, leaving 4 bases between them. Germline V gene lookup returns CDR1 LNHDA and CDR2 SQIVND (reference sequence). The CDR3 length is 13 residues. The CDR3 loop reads CASSTVSYNEQFF. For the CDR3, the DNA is TGTGCCAGTAGTACGGTCTCCTACAATGAGCAGTTCTTC. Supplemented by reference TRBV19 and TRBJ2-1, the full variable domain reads DGGITQSPKYLFRKEGQNVTLSCEQNLNHDAMYWYRQDPGQGLRLIYYSQIVNDFQKGDIAEGYSVSREKKESFPLTVTSAQKNPTAFYLCASSTVSYNEQFFGPGTRLTVL.

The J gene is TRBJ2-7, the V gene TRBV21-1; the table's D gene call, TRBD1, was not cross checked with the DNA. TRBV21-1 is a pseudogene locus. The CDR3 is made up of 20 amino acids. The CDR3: CASSKGEDRGASSPSYEQYF. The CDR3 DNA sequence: TGTGCCAGCAGCAAAGGAGAGGACAGGGGGGCATCCTCGCCTTCCTACGAGCAGTACTTC.